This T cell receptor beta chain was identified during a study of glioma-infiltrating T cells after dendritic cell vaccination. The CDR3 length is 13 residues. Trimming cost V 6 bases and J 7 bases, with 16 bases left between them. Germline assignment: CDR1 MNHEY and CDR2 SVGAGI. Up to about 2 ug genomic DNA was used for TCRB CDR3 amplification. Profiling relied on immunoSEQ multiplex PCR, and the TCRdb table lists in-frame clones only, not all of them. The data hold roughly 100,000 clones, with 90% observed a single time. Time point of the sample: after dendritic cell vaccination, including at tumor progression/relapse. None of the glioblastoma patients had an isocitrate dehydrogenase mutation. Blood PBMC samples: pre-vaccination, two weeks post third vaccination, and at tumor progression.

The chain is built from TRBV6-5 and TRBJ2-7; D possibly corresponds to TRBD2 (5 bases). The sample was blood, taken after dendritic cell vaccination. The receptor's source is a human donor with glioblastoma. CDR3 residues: CASSRPATGEQYF. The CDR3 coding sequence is TGTGCCAGCAGCCGACCGGCTACGGGAGAGCAGTACTTC.